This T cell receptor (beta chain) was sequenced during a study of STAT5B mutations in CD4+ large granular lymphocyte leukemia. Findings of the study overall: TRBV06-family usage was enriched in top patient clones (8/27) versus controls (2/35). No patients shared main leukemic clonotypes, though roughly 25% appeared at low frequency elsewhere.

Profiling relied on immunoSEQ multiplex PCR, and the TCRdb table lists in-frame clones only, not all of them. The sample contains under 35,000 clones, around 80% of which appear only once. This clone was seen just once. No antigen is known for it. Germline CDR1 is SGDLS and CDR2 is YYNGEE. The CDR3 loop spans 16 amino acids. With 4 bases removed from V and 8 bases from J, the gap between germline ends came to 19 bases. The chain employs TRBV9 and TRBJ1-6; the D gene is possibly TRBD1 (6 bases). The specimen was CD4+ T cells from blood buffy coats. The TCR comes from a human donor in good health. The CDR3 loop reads CASSRGFSEGDSPLHF. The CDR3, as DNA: TGTGCCAGCAGCCGAGGGTTCTCCGAGGGGGATTCACCCCTCCACTTT. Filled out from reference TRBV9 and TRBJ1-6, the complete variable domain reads DSGVTQTPKHLITATGQRVTLRCSPRSGDLSVYWYQQSLDQGLQFLIQYYNGEERAKGNILERFSAQQFPDLHSELNLSSLELGDSALYFCASSRGFSEGDSPLHFGNGTRLTVT.